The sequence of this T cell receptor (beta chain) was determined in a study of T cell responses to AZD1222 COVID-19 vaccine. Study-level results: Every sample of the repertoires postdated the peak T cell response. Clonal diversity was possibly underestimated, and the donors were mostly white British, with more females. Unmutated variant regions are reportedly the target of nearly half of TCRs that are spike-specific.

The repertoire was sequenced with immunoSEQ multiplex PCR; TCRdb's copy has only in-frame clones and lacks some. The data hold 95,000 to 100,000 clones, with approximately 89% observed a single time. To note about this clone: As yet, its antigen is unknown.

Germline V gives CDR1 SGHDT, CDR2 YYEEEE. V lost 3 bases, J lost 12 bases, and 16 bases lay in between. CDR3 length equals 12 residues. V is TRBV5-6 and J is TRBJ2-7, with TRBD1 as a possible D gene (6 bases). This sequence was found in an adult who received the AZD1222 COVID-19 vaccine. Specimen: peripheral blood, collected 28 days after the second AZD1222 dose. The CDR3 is CASSYRTEEGYF. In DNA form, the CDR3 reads TGTGCCAGCAGCTACCGGACAGAAGAGGGGTACTTC.